Reported below is one TCR beta chain. Its specificity is unknown. Method: immunoSEQ multiplex PCR; TCRdb's copy keeps in-frame clones and lacks some. Of some 500,000 clones listed, 95% to 96% are singletons. The data derive from a study of shared clonotypes between healthy human individuals. Study-level points and caveats: The expectation was that sequencing depth would affect clonotype sharing among donors. Naive CD4 clonotypes were shared across several donors at 4.5% to 6%.

This TCR was sampled from a woman aged 25 to 45 in good health. The sample taken for sequencing was naive CD4+ T cells sorted from blood. Subset specified: CD45RA+ positively selected.

CDR3 nucleotide sequence: TGTGCCAGCAGTGATTTCTCGAGACAGCAGTTCTTC. This translates into CASSDFSRQQFF. The J gene is TRBJ2-1, the V gene TRBV6-1; no firm D call. CDR1 and CDR2 (germline): MNHNS, SASEGT. This CDR3 is built from 12 residues. Trimming shortened V by 3 bases and J by 11 bases, and 11 bases separated the two germline ends.